This T cell receptor (beta chain) was sequenced during a study of T-cell memory formation after mild COVID-19. As for the study in general: Largely donor-specific sequence clusters came from a couple of donors.

The CDR3 has 12 amino acids. Between the trimmed V and J ends, which lost 0 bases and 4 bases, there was a span of 4 bases. 5'RACE primed at constant segments yielded TCR alpha and TCR beta cDNA libraries bearing sample barcodes and UMIs. TCRdb independently ran MiXCR on the 5' RACE reads; one entry per CDR3 protein. Here the sample spans 150,000 or so distinct CDR3 sequences, more than 12% being singletons. This chain links TRBV12-3 or TRBV12-4 with TRBJ2-7, with D unclear. This clonotype was sampled from an adult woman who had mild COVID-19 (a few samples of this study predate the infection). Cell type and time point are not known. Material: PBMCs or a T cell subset sorted from them (not recorded which). The CDR3 sequence is CASSLAKYEQYF. CDR3 DNA: TGTGCCAGCAGTTTAGCCAAGTACGAGCAGTACTTC.